Listed below are T cell receptor beta chains from one sample, sequenced in a study of blood T cell repertoires in COVID-19. TCRdb's table, derived via immunoSEQ multiplex PCR, lists solely in-frame clones and lacks some. The table includes 90,000 to 150,000 clones, roughly four fifths detected once. Sequenced sample: peripheral blood. These TCRs come from a human donor in a cohort sampled during active COVID-19. Each CDR3 is given without its conserved first and last residue.

TRBV6-5	TRBJ2-2	ASTEWTGTGELF
TRBV9	TRBJ2-3	ASSGYRGGLADTQY
TRBV7-2	TRBJ1-2	ASSLGGQGYGYT
TRBV3-1/TRBV3-2	TRBJ1-2	ASSQGTGYGYT
TRBV6-2/TRBV6-3	TRBJ2-1	ASSYPSSYNEQF
TRBV1	TRBJ1-2	TSSQDRGKGGYT
TRBV4-1	TRBJ2-5	ASSYNPSGGTQETQY
TRBV11-2	TRBJ1-4	ASSSQGATNEKLF
TRBV2	TRBJ2-7	ASKSGQGSYEQY
TRBV29-1	TRBJ2-1	SNSGGDNEQF
TRBV6-5	TRBJ1-2	ASSSQGAWGYT
TRBV20-1	TRBJ2-3	SASGLFQVGTDTQY
TRBV19	TRBJ1-4	ATRPGNLNDEKLF
TRBV5-1	TRBJ2-7	ASSLAGGVGYEQY
TRBV6-6	TRBJ2-3	ASSRQGSTDTQY
TRBV7-6	TRBJ2-1	ASSTGGTGVGEQF
TRBV12-5	TRBJ1-4	ASGLGLTNEKLF
TRBV10-3	TRBJ2-7	AISAYSDTHEQY
TRBV5-6	TRBJ2-7	ASSPQGVVMTGEQY
TRBV7-9	TRBJ2-7	ASSFGTAFYEQY
TRBV18	TRBJ1-4	ASSPGQGILNEKLF
TRBV28	TRBJ2-3	ASSSVKRTGRADTQY
TRBV3-1/TRBV3-2	TRBJ2-1	ASSHWGQGNNNEQF
TRBV7-7	TRBJ2-3	ASSHGRGDTQY
TRBV4-1	TRBJ2-5	ASSQDGVRSGETQY
TRBV21-1	TRBJ1-5	ASSRGQHSNQPQH
TRBV5-1	TRBJ2-3	ASSFQSSTDTQY
TRBV9	TRBJ2-5	ASSAQEIQGSETQY